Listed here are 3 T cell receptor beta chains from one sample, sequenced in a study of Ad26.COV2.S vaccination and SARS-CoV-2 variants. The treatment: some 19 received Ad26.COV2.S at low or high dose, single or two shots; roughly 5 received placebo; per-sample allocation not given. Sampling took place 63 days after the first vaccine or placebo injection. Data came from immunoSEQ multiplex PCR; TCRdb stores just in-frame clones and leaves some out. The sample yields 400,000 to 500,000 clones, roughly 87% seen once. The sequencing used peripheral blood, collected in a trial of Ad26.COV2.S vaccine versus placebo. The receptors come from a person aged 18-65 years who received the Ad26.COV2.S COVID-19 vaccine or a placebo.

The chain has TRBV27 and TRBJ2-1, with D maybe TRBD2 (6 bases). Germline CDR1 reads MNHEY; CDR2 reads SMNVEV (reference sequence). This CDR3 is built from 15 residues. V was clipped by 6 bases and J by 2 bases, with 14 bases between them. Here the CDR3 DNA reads TGTGCCAGCAGCGTCCAGCCTAGCGCCTACAATGAGCAGTTCTTC. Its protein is CASSVQPSAYNEQFF.

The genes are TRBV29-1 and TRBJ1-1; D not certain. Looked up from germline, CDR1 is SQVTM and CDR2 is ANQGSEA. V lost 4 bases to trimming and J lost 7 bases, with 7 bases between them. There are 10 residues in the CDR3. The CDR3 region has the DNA TGCAGCGTTGTTTGGGGTGAAGCTTTCTTT. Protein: CSVVWGEAFF.

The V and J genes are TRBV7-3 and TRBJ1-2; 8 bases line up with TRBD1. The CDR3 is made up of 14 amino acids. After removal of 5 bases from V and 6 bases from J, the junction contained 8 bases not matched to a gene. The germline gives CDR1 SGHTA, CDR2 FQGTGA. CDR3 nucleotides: TGTGCCAGCAGCCCCCGGGACAGGAGAGATGGCTACACCTTC. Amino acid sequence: CASSPRDRRDGYTF.